This T cell receptor beta chain was identified during a study of siplizumab effects on memory and regulatory T cells. Points from the study as a whole: Unstimulated subsets accounted for the mapping of only a minor share of the clones that were alloreactive. An assignable naive or memory phenotype was lacking in roughly 75-96% of proliferating CD4+ or CD8+ clones.

This clone came up a few times. The antigen is not known. Germline V CDR1 and CDR2: SQVTM, ANQGSEA. The CDR3 loop spans 12 amino acids. V lost 6 bases, J lost 3 bases, and 10 bases lay in between. Measured with immunoSEQ multiplex PCR; TCRdb has only the in-frame clones, and not every one. The sample lists almost 20,000 clones, 44% seen once, with 5.5% to 7% in the top ten. Cells from the mixed lymphocyte reaction underwent coculture for 6 to 7 days at 37 degrees C. Labelling reagents were assigned as CFSE for responder PBMCs and Violet Dye for stimulator PBMCs, which were mixed 1:1. V and J are TRBV29-1 and TRBJ2-3; a weak D match, TRBD2 (5 bases). Sequenced input: CFSE-low (dividing) CD4+ T cells sorted from an allogeneic mixed lymphocyte reaction. The sequence was collected from a human donor in good health; the cells came from an allogeneic mixed lymphocyte reaction. Some clones in this sample may be carry-over from other donors' samples. The CDR3 sequence: CSVFPGTDTQYF. The CDR3 region has the DNA TGCAGCGTCTTCCCGGGGACAGATACGCAGTATTTT.